Shown below are 18 T cell receptor beta chains from a single sample sequenced in a study of radiotherapy plus CTLA-4 blockade in lung cancer. The method was immunoSEQ multiplex PCR; TCRdb's version includes in-frame clones alone and lacks a portion of them. The sample lists about 85,000 clones; approximately 86% were seen once. This material consisted of peripheral blood, taken from a patient treated with radiotherapy plus ipilimumab. The origin of the receptors is a human donor with non-small cell lung cancer who had a partial response to radiotherapy plus ipilimumab.

The chain uses TRBV28 and TRBJ2-1, with a possible D match to TRBD2 (6 bases). Germline V CDR1 and CDR2: MDHEN, SYDVKM. The CDR3 runs 15 residues. The V end lost 4 bases, the J end lost 6 bases, and 16 bases lay between the germline ends. CDR3 DNA sequence: TGTGCCAGCAGTTCGGTACATTTGGGGGGCAATGAGCAGTTCTTC. Its translation: CASSSVHLGGNEQFF. The variable domain in full, with the rest retrieved from reference TRBV28 and TRBJ2-1, is DVKVTQSSRYLVKRTGEKVFLECVQDMDHENMFWYRQDPGLGLRLIYFSYDVKMKEKGDIPEGYSVSREKKERFSLILESASTNQTSMYLCASSSVHLGGNEQFFGPGTRLTVL.

This clone was detected once. This rearrangement joins TRBV18 to TRBJ2-1; TRBD2 agrees at 13 bases. This CDR3 region has 19 residues. Trimming at V came to 0 bases and at J to 0 bases, leaving 5 bases not matched to a gene. CDR1 is KGHSH and CDR2 is LQKENI in the germline V gene. The CDR3 DNA reads TGTGCCAGCTCACCACCAGGACTAGCGGGAGTTAGCTCCTACAATGAGCAGTTCTTC. Translated, it gives CASSPPGLAGVSSYNEQFF. The full variable domain, rest sourced from reference TRBV18 and TRBJ2-1, is NAGVMQNPRHLVRRRGQEARLRCSPMKGHSHVYWYRQLPEEGLKFMVYLQKENIIDESGMPKERFSAEFPKEGPSILRIQQVVRGDSAAYFCASSPPGLAGVSSYNEQFFGPGTRLTVL.

The CDR3: CASSLGAGMETQYF. CDR3 sequence (DNA): TGTGCCAGCAGCCTGGGAGCGGGAATGGAGACCCAGTACTTC. The chain is built from TRBV11-3 and TRBJ2-5; 7 nucleotides agree with TRBD2. This CDR3 has 14 residues. The V and J ends lost 5 bases and 5 bases, in that order; junction bases with no gene match: 8. The V gene's germline CDR1 is SGHNT and CDR2 YENEEA.

This chain joins TRBV5-4 and TRBJ2-3; the D is unclear. Germline V gene data show CDR1 as SGHNT and CDR2 as YYREEE (reference sequence). With 5 bases removed from V and 3 bases from J, the gap between germline ends came to 16 bases. The CDR3 covers 15 residues. CDR3 protein: CASRPRSAFTDTQYF. The CDR3 nucleotides are TGTGCCAGCAGGCCCCGGTCCGCATTTACAGATACGCAGTATTTT.

This clone was recorded a few times. The chain employs TRBV28 and TRBJ1-3; 7 bases align to TRBD1. Germline-derived CDR1 and CDR2 are MDHEN and SYDVKM. The CDR3 spans 14 residues. The ends lost 2 bases at V and 2 bases at J; junction bases unmatched: 0. DNA for the CDR3: TGTGCCAGCAGTTTAGGGACAGCTGGAAACACCATATATTTT. It is translated as CASSLGTAGNTIYF. The full variable domain, its missing parts supplied by reference TRBV28 and TRBJ1-3, is DVKVTQSSRYLVKRTGEKVFLECVQDMDHENMFWYRQDPGLGLRLIYFSYDVKMKEKGDIPEGYSVSREKKERFSLILESASTNQTSMYLCASSLGTAGNTIYFGEGSWLTVV.

This chain joins TRBV13 and TRBJ2-1, with 8 positions matching TRBD1. Losses at the gene ends were 4 bases for V and 0 bases for J; bases not matched to a gene: 11. CDR3 length: 18 amino acids. Germline V gives CDR1 PRHDT, CDR2 FYEKMQ (reference sequence). CDR3 residues: CASSSIQGGSLSYNEQFF. The CDR3 DNA follows: TGTGCCAGCAGCTCAATACAGGGGGGAAGTCTCTCCTACAATGAGCAGTTCTTC.

The rearrangement links TRBV5-6 to TRBJ1-2; tentative D call: TRBD1 (5 bases). The CDR3 consists of 13 residues. Germline CDR1 and CDR2: SGHDT and YYEEEE. V was clipped by 2 bases and J by 4 bases, with 9 bases between them. In DNA, the CDR3 is TGTGCCAGCAGCTTTGACAGCGCCTATGGCTACACCTTC. Translation: CASSFDSAYGYTF.

This clone was found once. The rearrangement links TRBV6-1 to TRBJ2-1; the D gene is possibly TRBD2 (5 bases). Germline V gene data show CDR1 as MNHNS and CDR2 as SASEGT. The CDR3 is made up of 15 amino acids. V dropped 1 base and J dropped 8 bases, with 15 bases sitting between them. Here the CDR3 reads CASSEVASNGDEQFF. In nucleotides, the CDR3 is TGTGCCAGCAGTGAAGTGGCTAGCAACGGGGATGAGCAGTTCTTC.

CDR3 region: CSASPQVGAFF. The CDR3 region has the DNA TGCAGTGCTAGCCCCCAGGTAGGAGCTTTCTTT. The chain has TRBV20-1 and TRBJ1-1; D unclear. Trimming shortened V by 3 bases and J by 10 bases, and 12 bases separated the two germline ends. CDR1 is DFQATT and CDR2 is SNEGSKA in the germline V gene (reference sequence). This CDR3 is built from 11 residues.

This clone was counted a single time. The chain is built from TRBV28 and TRBJ1-2; no clear D gene. Trimming cost V 4 bases and J 8 bases, with 14 bases left between them. The germline V gene has CDR1 MDHEN and CDR2 SYDVKM. This CDR3 spans 13 amino acids. The CDR3 protein is CASSSGRTGGYTF. CDR3 bases: TGTGCCAGCAGTTCTGGACGGACGGGAGGCTACACCTTC.

This clone was seen only a few times. The genes are TRBV10-3 and TRBJ2-1; 9 bases fit TRBD2. This CDR3 spans 16 amino acids. The V segment lost 4 bases and the J segment 10 bases; nucleotides outside the gene matches: 14. Germline-derived CDR1 and CDR2 are ENHRY and SYGVKD. CDR3 in DNA: TGTGCCATCAGTGGCACCTCTAGCGGGATTACTCAGGAGCAGTTCTTC. Its protein product is CAISGTSSGITQEQFF.

The gene calls are TRBV2 and TRBJ2-7; D remains ambiguous. Per germline, CDR1 SNHLY and CDR2 FYNNEI. The CDR3 consists of 13 residues. Trimming cost V 5 bases and J 2 bases, with 10 bases left between them. The CDR3 coding sequence is TGTGCCAGCAGTATTAGCCCTACCTACGAGCAGTACGTC. The encoded protein is CASSISPTYEQYV.

This chain connects TRBV18 to TRBJ1-2; tentatively, D is TRBD1 (6 bases). The CDR3 extends over 15 amino acids. Trimming stripped 3 bases from V and 4 bases from J, with 15 bases between. Germline V CDR1 and CDR2: KGHSH, LQKENI. Here the CDR3 DNA reads TGTGCCAGCTCACCCGGGACACTTTCTGGCTATGGCTACACCTTC. This encodes CASSPGTLSGYGYTF.

The rearrangement uses TRBV28 and TRBJ1-2; no clear D gene. CDR1 is MDHEN, CDR2 SYDVKM, per germline. The CDR3 is made up of 13 amino acids. Trimming took 3 bases from V and 2 from J, leaving 7 bases between them. In DNA form, the CDR3 reads TGTGCCAGCAGTTTGGCGGAGAACTATGGCTACACCTTC. It yields the protein CASSLAENYGYTF.

The chain links TRBV28 to TRBJ1-2; the D is unclear. The CDR3 has 17 amino acids. V lost 5 bases and J 3 bases, leaving 22 bases between the germline ends. CDR1 and CDR2 from the germline V gene are MDHEN and SYDVKM. This chain's CDR3 is CASSKLPIRSGYYGYTF. The CDR3 DNA is TGTGCCAGCAGTAAATTACCCATACGGTCCGGGTACTATGGCTACACCTTC.

The table lists this clone with a count of one. The CDR3 here is CASSQSTGANEKLFF. In DNA, the CDR3 is TGTGCCAGCAGCCAGTCGACAGGGGCCAATGAAAAACTGTTTTTT. V usage is TRBV5-5 and J usage is TRBJ1-4, with 8 bases aligning to TRBD1. Germline CDR1 SGHKS, CDR2 YYEKEE (reference sequence). There are 15 residues in the CDR3. V lost 4 bases, J lost 5 bases, and 7 bases stayed unmatched.

The V gene is TRBV15, the J gene TRBJ2-5; possibly TRBD1 for D (5 bases). CDR1 and CDR2 from the germline V gene are LNHNV and YYDKDF (reference sequence). Trimming pared 5 bases from V and 4 bases from J, leaving 17 bases between. The CDR3 totals 15 residues. CDR3 bases: TGTGCCACCAGCCTCCAACCGACAGTGGGAGAGACCCAGTACTTC. It is translated as CATSLQPTVGETQYF.

Of note for this clone: This CDR3 is also generated by other DNA sequences in the sample. The V call is TRBV28, the J call TRBJ2-5, with a possible D match to TRBD2 (5 bases). Germline CDR1 and CDR2: MDHEN and SYDVKM. This CDR3 has 11 amino acids. The V gene lost 9 bases and the J gene lost 5 bases, with 10 bases spanning the gap. CDR3 loop: CASSESETQYF. CDR3 coding DNA: TGTGCCAGTAGCGAGTCGGAGACCCAGTACTTC.